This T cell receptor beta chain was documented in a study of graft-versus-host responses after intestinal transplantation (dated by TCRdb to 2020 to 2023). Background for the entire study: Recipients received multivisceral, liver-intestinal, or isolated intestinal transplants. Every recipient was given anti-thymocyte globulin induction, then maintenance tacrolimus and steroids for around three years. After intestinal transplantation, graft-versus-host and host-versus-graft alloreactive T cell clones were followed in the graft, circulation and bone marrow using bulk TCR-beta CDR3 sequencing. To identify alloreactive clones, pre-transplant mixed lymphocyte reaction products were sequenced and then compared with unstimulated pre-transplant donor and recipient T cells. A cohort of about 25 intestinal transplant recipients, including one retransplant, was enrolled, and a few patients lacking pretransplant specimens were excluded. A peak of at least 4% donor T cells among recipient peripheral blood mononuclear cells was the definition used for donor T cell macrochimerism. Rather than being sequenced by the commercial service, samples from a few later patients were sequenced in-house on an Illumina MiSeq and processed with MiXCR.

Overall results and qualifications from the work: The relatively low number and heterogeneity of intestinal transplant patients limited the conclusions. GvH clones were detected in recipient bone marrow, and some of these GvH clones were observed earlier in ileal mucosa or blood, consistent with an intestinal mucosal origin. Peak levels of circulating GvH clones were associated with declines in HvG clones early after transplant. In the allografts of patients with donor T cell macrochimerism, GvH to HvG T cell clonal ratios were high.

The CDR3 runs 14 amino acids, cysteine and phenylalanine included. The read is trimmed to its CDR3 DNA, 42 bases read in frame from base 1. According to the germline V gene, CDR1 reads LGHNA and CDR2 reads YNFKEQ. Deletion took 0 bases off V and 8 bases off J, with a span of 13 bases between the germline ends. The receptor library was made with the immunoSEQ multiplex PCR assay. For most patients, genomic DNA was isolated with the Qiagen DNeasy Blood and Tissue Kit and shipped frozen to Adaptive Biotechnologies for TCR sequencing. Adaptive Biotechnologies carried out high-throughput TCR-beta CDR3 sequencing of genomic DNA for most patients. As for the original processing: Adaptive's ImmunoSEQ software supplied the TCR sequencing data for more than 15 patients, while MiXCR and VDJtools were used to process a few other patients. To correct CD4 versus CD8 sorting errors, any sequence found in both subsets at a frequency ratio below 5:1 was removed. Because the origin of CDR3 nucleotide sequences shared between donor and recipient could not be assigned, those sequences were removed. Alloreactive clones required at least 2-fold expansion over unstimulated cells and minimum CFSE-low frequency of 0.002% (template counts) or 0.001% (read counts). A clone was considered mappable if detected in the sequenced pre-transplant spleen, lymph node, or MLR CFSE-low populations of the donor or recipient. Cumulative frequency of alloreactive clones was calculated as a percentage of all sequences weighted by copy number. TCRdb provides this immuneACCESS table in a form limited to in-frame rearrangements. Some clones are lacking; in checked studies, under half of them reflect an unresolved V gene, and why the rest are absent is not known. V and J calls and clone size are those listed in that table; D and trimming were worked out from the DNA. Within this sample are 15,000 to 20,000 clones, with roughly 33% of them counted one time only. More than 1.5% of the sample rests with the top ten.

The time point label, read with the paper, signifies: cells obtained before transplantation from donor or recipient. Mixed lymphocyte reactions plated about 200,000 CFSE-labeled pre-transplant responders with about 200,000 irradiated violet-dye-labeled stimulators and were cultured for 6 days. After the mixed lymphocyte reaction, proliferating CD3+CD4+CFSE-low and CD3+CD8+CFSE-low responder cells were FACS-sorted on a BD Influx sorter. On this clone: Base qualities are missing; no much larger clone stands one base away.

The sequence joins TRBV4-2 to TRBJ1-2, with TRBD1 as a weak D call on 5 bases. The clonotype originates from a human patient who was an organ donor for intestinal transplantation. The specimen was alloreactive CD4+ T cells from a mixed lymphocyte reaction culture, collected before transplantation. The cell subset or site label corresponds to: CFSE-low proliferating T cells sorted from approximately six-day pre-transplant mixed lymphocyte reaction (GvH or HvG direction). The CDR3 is CASSQDGQGGGYTF. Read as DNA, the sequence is TGTGCCAGCAGCCAAGATGGCCAGGGCGGCGGCTACACCTTC.